The 21 T cell receptor beta chains below all came from one sample that was sequenced in a study of OX40 agonist ivuxolimab in advanced cancers. The library was made by the immunoSEQ multiplex PCR assay. TCRdb's version of the immuneACCESS table is confined to in-frame rearrangements and falls short of the full clone set. An unresolved V gene accounts for under half of the shortfall where checked; the remainder is of unknown origin. The sample table contains about 55,000 clones; only one count was recorded for around 85% of them. Roughly 13% of the sample is in the top ten clones. Sample: CD4+ or CD8+ T cells sorted from blood, taken in a trial of the OX40 agonist ivuxolimab. Receptor source: an adult with an advanced solid tumor such as melanoma, head and neck, liver or kidney cancer.

The gene calls are TRBV7-8 and TRBJ2-5; D remains ambiguous. The CDR3 sequence is 15 residues long. Germline values: CDR1 SGHVS, CDR2 FQNEAQ. V lost 0 bases and J 1 base, leaving 9 bases between the germline ends. DNA of the CDR3: TGTGCCAGCAGCTTAGCGCATGCAGTCCAAGAGACCCAGTACTTC. This gives the protein CASSLAHAVQETQYF. Supplemented by reference TRBV7-8 and TRBJ2-5, the full variable domain reads GAGVSQSPRYKVAKRGQDVALRCDPISGHVSLFWYQQALGQGPEFLTYFQNEAQLDKSGLPSDRFFAERPEGSVSTLKIQRTQQEDSAVYLCASSLAHAVQETQYFGPGTRLLVL.

Concerning this clone: Compared with germline, one end of the junction differs, possibly owing to a read error. The sample contains more than one DNA sequence encoding this CDR3. The rearrangement joins TRBV28 to TRBJ1-5; possibly TRBD1 for D (6 bases). The CDR3 runs 15 residues. Germline V gives CDR1 MDHEN, CDR2 SYDVKM. The CDR3 DNA follows: TGTGCCAGCAGGGACAGTCGGGGTAGCAATCAACCCCAGCATTTT. This encodes CASRDSRGSNQPQHF.

This chain links TRBV28 with TRBJ2-7; D is undetermined. CDR1 MDHEN and CDR2 SYDVKM come from the germline V gene. V gave up 6 bases and J gave up 6 bases, with 12 bases separating them. The CDR3 contains 12 residues. CDR3 loop: CASRNLLGEQYF. The DNA of the CDR3 is TGTGCCAGCAGAAACCTACTGGGCGAGCAGTACTTC.

The genes are TRBV5-1 and TRBJ1-2; 8 positions match TRBD1. Germline V gene lookup returns CDR1 SGHRS and CDR2 YFSETQ. The CDR3 contains 15 residues. The V segment lost 5 bases and the J segment 3 bases; nucleotides outside the gene matches: 9. The CDR3 protein is CASRPQGVLDYGYTF. Written as DNA, the CDR3 is TGCGCCAGCAGACCACAGGGGGTGCTGGACTATGGCTACACCTTC.

The genes are TRBV18 and TRBJ1-1, with 8 bases aligning to TRBD1. Unmatched junction bases numbered 4, after V lost 3 bases and J lost 1 base. The germline CDR1 and CDR2 sequences are KGHSH and LQKENI. The CDR3 has 15 amino acids. The CDR3 sequence: CASSPSGTGNTEAFF. The CDR3 region has the DNA TGTGCCAGCTCACCCAGCGGGACAGGGAACACTGAAGCTTTCTTT. Full variable domain (outside the CDR3, taken from reference TRBV18 and TRBJ1-1): NAGVMQNPRHLVRRRGQEARLRCSPMKGHSHVYWYRQLPEEGLKFMVYLQKENIIDESGMPKERFSAEFPKEGPSILRIQQVVRGDSAAYFCASSPSGTGNTEAFFGQGTRLTVV.

Notes on this clone: Other DNA sequences in the same sample also yield this CDR3. This chain uses TRBV27 with TRBJ2-7; D ambiguous. In germline, CDR1 is MNHEY, CDR2 SMNVEV (reference sequence). The V end lost 3 bases, the J end lost 0 bases, and 9 bases lay between the germline ends. This CDR3 contains 14 residues. In DNA, the CDR3 is TGTGCCAGCAGTTTTCGGCCCGACTCCTACGAGCAGTACTTC. Translating gives CASSFRPDSYEQYF.

The chain couples TRBV28 to TRBJ2-7; TRBD1 might be the D (5 bases). The length of the CDR3 is 15 residues. Germline CDR1 and CDR2: MDHEN and SYDVKM. The V and J ends lost 4 bases and 3 bases respectively, with 16 bases between them. In nucleotides, the CDR3 is TGTGCCAGCAGTTCTAAGGGGAAATTCCGCTACGAGCAGTACTTC. It specifies CASSSKGKFRYEQYF.

The genes are TRBV9 and TRBJ2-1; D is unclear. Germline V CDR1 and CDR2: SGDLS, YYNGEE. CDR3 length equals 16 residues. Trimming took off 0 bases at V and 10 bases at J, with 20 bases between the two ends. As DNA, the CDR3 is TGTGCCAGCAGCGTAGATCCAGCGAGCTACTTGGGAGAGCAGTTCTTC. Translation: CASSVDPASYLGEQFF.

J is TRBJ2-3 and V is TRBV4-2; perhaps TRBD2 as D (5 bases). Germline V gene sequence: CDR1 LGHNA, CDR2 YNFKEQ. Trimming removed 4 bases at V and 1 base at J, with 12 bases between. This CDR3 region has 15 residues. CDR3 sequence reads: CASSRDISGTDTQYF. The CDR3 nucleotides read TGTGCCAGCAGCCGCGACATTAGCGGCACAGATACGCAGTATTTT.

The chain combines TRBV18 with TRBJ2-6, with D possibly TRBD1 on 6 matching bases. The V end lost 3 bases, the J end lost 1 base, and 19 bases lay between the germline ends. The CDR3 extends over 19 amino acids. Germline values: CDR1 KGHSH, CDR2 LQKENI. The CDR3, as DNA: TGTGCCAGCTCACCTAATACAGGGCGTATAGGATCTGGGGCCAACGTCCTGACTTTC. It yields the protein CASSPNTGRIGSGANVLTF. The complete variable domain, with remaining parts taken from reference TRBV18 and TRBJ2-6, reads NAGVMQNPRHLVRRRGQEARLRCSPMKGHSHVYWYRQLPEEGLKFMVYLQKENIIDESGMPKERFSAEFPKEGPSILRIQQVVRGDSAAYFCASSPNTGRIGSGANVLTFGAGSRLTVL.

This chain uses TRBV19 with TRBJ2-1; TRBD1 is a possible D gene (5 bases). Germline CDR1 LNHDA, CDR2 SQIVND (reference sequence). The germline V and J ends were trimmed by 7 bases and 7 bases, with 26 bases remaining between them. This CDR3 region has 17 residues. CDR3: CASNPGLETANRNEQFF. DNA for the CDR3: TGTGCCAGTAACCCCGGGCTGGAGACAGCGAACCGAAATGAGCAGTTCTTC.

V is TRBV25-1 and J is TRBJ2-7; the match to TRBD1 covers 9 bases. V lost 5 bases, J lost 3 bases, and 11 bases stayed unmatched. CDR3 length equals 16 residues. Germline CDR1 MGHDK, CDR2 SYGVNS. For the CDR3, the DNA is TGTGCCAGCAGTAAGGGACAGGGTTTCACCCTCTACGAGCAGTACTTC. This sequence encodes CASSKGQGFTLYEQYF.

The rearrangement links TRBV25-1 to TRBJ1-4; D is ambiguous. There are 15 residues in the CDR3. CDR1 is MGHDK, CDR2 SYGVNS, per germline. V lost 2 bases to trimming and J lost 4 bases, with 11 bases between them. The CDR3 nucleotides read TGTGCCAGCAGTGAAAGGGCAGATCATAATGAAAAACTGTTTTTT. It codes for CASSERADHNEKLFF.

The CDR3 reads CASSLLVTRDGEQFF. The CDR3 bases are TGCGCCAGCAGCCTCCTAGTAACCCGAGACGGGGAGCAGTTCTTC. The rearrangement joins TRBV5-1 to TRBJ2-1; no firm D call. The CDR3 covers 15 residues. V was clipped by 4 bases and J by 10 bases, with 21 bases between them. Germline values: CDR1 SGHRS, CDR2 YFSETQ.

The chain employs TRBV18 and TRBJ2-1; 8 bases are a match to TRBD1. Per germline, CDR1 KGHSH and CDR2 LQKENI. The CDR3 totals 13 residues. V lost 5 bases and J lost 8; bases outside the gene matches: 5. CDR3: CASSLTGAHEQFF. The CDR3 nucleotides are TGTGCCAGCTCATTGACAGGGGCGCATGAGCAGTTCTTC.

This clone is a singleton in its sample. The chain links TRBV7-2 to TRBJ1-5; D unclear. The V end was cut by 1 base, the J end by 9 bases, with 19 bases between. CDR3 length: 16 amino acids. Germline lookup yields CDR1 SGHTA and CDR2 FQGNSA. CDR3 sequence: CASSLGGGRTLGPQHF. The CDR3 DNA is TGTGCCAGCAGCTTAGGAGGCGGACGGACGTTAGGGCCCCAGCATTTT.

This rearrangement joins TRBV7-2 to TRBJ1-2, with D unresolved. Germline-derived CDR1 and CDR2 are SGHTA and FQGNSA. The CDR3 has 11 residues. V shed 5 bases and J shed 5 bases, with 6 bases lying between them. The CDR3 loop reads CASSRRYGYTF. CDR3 nucleotides: TGTGCCAGCAGCCGACGGTATGGCTACACCTTC.

This clone was seen once. The chain recombines TRBV9 with TRBJ2-7; D is possibly TRBD1 (6 bases). V was cut by 5 bases and J by 1 base, with 16 bases left in between. This CDR3 region has 15 residues. Germline V CDR1 and CDR2: SGDLS, YYNGEE. CDR3 protein: CASSPGALRSYEQYF. The CDR3 DNA reads TGTGCCAGCAGTCCAGGGGCTTTAAGGTCCTACGAGCAGTACTTC.

The chain combines TRBV11-3 with TRBJ2-2, with no clear D. The CDR3 is 15 amino acids. CDR1 is SGHNT, CDR2 YENEEA, per germline. Trimming removed 6 bases at V and 7 bases at J, with 18 bases between. This chain's CDR3 is CASSLWFGKVGELFF. CDR3 coding DNA: TGTGCCAGCAGTCTGTGGTTTGGTAAGGTCGGGGAGCTGTTTTTT.

The chain links TRBV14 to TRBJ2-7; unclear D gene. Germline CDR1 and CDR2: SGHDN and FVKESK. The CDR3 is made up of 13 amino acids. V shed 0 bases and J shed 2 bases, with 5 bases lying between them. In nucleotides, the CDR3 is TGTGCCAGCAGCCAAGATCGCCCCTACGAGCAGTACTTC. This gives the protein CASSQDRPYEQYF.

V and J are TRBV18 and TRBJ2-5, with D tentatively TRBD2 (6 bases). The CDR3 length is 14 residues. Trimming took off 2 bases at V and 11 bases at J, with 18 bases between the two ends. The V gene's germline CDR1 is KGHSH and CDR2 LQKENI. The CDR3 here is CASSPVTGTREQYF. The CDR3 DNA sequence: TGTGCCAGCTCACCAGTCACCGGGACTCGGGAGCAGTACTTC.